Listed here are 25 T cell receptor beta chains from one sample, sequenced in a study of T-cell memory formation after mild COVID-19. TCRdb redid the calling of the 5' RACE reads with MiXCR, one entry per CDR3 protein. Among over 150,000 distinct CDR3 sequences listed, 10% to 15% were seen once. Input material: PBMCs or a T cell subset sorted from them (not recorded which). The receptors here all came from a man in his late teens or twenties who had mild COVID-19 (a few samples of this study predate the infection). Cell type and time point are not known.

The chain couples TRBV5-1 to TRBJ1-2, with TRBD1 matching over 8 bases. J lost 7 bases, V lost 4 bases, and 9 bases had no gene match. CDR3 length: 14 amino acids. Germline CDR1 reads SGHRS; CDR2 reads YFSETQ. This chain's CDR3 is CASSTGQGGIGYTF. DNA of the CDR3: TGCGCCAGCAGCACCGGACAGGGCGGAATTGGCTACACCTTC.

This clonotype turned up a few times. CDR3 sequence: CASSRDARPNTEAFF. The CDR3 nucleotides are TGTGCCAGCAGCCGGGACGCCCGCCCCAACACTGAAGCTTTCTTT. This chain links TRBV7-9 with TRBJ1-1; weak D call: TRBD1 (5 bases). V was pared by 5 bases and J by 2 bases, with 15 bases between. Germline-derived CDR1 and CDR2 are SEHNR and FQNEAQ (reference sequence). There are 15 residues in the CDR3.

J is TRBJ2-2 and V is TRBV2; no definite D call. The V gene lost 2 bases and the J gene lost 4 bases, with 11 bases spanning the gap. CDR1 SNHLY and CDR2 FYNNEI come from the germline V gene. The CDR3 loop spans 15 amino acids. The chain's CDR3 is CASSEIPPSTGELFF. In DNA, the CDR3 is TGTGCCAGCAGTGAAATCCCTCCGAGCACCGGGGAGCTGTTTTTT.

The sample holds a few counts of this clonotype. The chain's CDR3 is CASSFGSGEQYV. The DNA for the CDR3 is TGTGCCAGCAGCTTTGGGAGTGGAGAGCAGTACGTC. The V call is TRBV7-2, the J call TRBJ2-7, with TRBD2 as a possible D gene (5 bases). Trimming shortened V by 3 bases and J by 7 bases, and 10 bases separated the two germline ends. This CDR3 comprises 12 residues. Germline V gene data show CDR1 as SGHTA and CDR2 as FQGNSA.

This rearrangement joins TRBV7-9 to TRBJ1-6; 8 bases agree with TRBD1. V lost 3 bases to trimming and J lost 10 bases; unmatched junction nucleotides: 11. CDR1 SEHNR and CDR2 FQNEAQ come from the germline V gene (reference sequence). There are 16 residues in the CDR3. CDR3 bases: TGTGCCAGCAGCTTCAGGACAGGGCCGGTTCAATCACCCCTCCACTTT. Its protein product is CASSFRTGPVQSPLHF.

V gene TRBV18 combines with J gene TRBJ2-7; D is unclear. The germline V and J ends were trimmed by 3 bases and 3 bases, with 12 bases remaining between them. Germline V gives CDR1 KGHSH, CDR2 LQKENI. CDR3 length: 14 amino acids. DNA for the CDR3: TGTGCCAGCTCACCCCCTGGGCAGAACTACGAGCAGTACGTC. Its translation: CASSPPGQNYEQYV.

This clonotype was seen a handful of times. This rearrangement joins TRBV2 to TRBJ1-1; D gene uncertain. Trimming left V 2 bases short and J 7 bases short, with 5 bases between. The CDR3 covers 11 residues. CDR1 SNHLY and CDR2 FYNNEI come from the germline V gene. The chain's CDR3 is CASSERGEAFF. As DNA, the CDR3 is TGTGCCAGCAGTGAACGGGGTGAAGCTTTCTTT.

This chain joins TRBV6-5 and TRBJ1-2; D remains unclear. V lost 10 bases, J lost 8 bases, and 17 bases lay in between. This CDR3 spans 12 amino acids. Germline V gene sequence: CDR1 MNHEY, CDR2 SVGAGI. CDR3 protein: CATDSTEGGYTF. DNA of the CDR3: TGTGCCACCGACTCGACCGAAGGGGGCTACACCTTC.

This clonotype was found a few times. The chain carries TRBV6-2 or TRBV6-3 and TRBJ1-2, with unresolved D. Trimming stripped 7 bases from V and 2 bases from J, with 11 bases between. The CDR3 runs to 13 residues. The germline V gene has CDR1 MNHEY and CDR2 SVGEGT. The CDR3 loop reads CASTQVMNYGYTF. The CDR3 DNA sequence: TGTGCCAGCACCCAGGTTATGAACTATGGCTACACCTTC.

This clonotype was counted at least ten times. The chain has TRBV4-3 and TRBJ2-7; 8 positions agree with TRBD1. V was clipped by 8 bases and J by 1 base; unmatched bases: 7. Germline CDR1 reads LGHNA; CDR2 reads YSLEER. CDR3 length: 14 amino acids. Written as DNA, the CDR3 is TGCGCCAGCGGCGAAAGACAGGGGTCCTACGAGCAGTACTTC. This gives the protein CASGERQGSYEQYF.

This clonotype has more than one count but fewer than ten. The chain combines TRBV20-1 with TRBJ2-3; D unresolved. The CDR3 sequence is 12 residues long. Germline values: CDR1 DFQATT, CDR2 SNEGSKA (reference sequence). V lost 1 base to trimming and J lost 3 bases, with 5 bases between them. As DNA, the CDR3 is TGCAGTGCTAGAGCGGCTACAGATACGCAGTATTTT. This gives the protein CSARAATDTQYF.

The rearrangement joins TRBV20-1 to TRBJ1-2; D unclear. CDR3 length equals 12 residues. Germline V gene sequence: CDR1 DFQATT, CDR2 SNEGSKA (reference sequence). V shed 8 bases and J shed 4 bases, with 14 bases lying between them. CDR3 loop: CSIRRGGYGYTF. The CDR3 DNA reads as TGCAGTATACGTCGGGGAGGCTATGGCTACACCTTC.

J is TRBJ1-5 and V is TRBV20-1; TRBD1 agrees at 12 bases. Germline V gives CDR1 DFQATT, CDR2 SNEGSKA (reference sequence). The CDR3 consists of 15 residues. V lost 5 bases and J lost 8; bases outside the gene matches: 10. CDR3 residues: CSARTGTGGPEPQHF. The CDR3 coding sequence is TGCAGTGCTCGAACTGGGACAGGGGGCCCGGAGCCCCAGCATTTT.

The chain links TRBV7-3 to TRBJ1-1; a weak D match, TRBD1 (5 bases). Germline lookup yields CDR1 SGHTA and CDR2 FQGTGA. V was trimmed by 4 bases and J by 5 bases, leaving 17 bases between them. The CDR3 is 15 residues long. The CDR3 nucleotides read TGTGCCAGCAGCTCCCCTCGGGGGGGGAATACTGAAGCTTTCTTT. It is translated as CASSSPRGGNTEAFF.

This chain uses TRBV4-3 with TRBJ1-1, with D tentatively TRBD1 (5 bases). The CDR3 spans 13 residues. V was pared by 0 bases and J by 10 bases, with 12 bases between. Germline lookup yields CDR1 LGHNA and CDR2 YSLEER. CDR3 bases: TGCGCCAGCAGCCAAGATGGCGCAGGGAGAGCTTTCTTT. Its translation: CASSQDGAGRAFF.

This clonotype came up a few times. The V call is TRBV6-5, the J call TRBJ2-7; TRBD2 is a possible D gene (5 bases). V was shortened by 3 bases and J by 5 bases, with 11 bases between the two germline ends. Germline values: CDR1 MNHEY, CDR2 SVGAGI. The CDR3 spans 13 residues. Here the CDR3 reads CASSYTPRDEQYF. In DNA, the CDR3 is TGTGCCAGCAGTTATACCCCGCGGGACGAGCAGTACTTC.

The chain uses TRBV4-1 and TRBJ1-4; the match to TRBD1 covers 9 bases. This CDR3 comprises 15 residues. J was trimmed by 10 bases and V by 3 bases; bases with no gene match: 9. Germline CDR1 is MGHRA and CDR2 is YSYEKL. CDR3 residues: CASSHSGTGSGKLFF. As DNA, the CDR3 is TGCGCCAGCAGCCATTCCGGGACAGGGTCCGGAAAACTGTTTTTT.

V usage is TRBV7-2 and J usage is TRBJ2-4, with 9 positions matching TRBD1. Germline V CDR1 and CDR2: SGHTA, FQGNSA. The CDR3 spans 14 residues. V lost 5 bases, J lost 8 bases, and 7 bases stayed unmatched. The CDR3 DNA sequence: TGTGCCAGCAGCGAAGGGACAGGGTTATACATTCAGTACTTC. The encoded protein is CASSEGTGLYIQYF.

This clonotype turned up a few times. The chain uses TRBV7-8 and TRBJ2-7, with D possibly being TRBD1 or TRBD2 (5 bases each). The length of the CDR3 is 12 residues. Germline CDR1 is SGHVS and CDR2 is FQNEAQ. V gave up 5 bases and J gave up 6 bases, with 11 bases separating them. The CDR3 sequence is CASSHPGREQYV. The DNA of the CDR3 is TGTGCCAGCAGCCACCCGGGGCGCGAGCAGTACGTC.

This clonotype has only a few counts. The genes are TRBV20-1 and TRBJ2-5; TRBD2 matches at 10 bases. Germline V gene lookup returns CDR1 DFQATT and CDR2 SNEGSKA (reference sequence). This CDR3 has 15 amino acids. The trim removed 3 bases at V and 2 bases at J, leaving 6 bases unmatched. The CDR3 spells CSARDRSGGQETQYF. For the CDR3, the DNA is TGCAGTGCTAGGGACCGTAGCGGGGGGCAAGAGACCCAGTACTTC.

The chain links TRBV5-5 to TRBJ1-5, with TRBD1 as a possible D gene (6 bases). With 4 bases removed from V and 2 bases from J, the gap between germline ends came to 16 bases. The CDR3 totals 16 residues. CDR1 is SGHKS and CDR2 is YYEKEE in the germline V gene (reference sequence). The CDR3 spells CASSPGAGRGNQPQHF. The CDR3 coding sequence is TGTGCCAGCAGCCCGGGGGCGGGTCGGGGCAATCAGCCCCAGCATTTT.

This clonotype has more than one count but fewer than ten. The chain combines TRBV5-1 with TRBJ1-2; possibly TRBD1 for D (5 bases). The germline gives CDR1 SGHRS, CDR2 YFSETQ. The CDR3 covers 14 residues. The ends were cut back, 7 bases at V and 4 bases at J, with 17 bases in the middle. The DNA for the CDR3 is TGCGCCAGCCGATCAGGGACTGACGTCTATGGCTACACCTTC. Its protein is CASRSGTDVYGYTF.

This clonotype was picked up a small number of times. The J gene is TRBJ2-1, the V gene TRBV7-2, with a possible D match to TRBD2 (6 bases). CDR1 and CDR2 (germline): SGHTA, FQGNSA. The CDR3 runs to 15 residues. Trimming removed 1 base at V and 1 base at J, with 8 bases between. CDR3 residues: CASSLEGLSYNEQFF. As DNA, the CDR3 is TGTGCCAGCAGCTTAGAGGGACTGTCCTACAATGAGCAGTTCTTC.

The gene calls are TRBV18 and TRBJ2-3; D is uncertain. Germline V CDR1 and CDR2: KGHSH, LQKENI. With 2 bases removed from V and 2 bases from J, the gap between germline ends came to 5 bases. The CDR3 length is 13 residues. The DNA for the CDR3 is TGTGCCAGCTCACCATCCCTCACAGATACGCAGTATTTT. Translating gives CASSPSLTDTQYF.

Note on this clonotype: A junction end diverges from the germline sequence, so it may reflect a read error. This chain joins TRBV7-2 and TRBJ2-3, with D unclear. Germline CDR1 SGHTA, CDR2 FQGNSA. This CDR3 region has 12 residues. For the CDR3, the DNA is TGTGCCAGCAGCTTTCTACGAGATACGAAGTATTTT. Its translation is CASSFLRDTKYF. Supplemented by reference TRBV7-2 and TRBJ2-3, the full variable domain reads GAGVSQSPSNKVTEKGKDVELRCDPISGHTALYWYRQSLGQGLEFLIYFQGNSAPDKSGLPSDRFSAERTGGSVSTLTIQRTQQEDSAVYLCASSFLRDTKYFGPGTRLTVL.